This T cell receptor beta chain came from a study of blood T cells in healthy people across ages. Concerning this clonotype: Its specificity is not known.

CDR1 is WNHNN, CDR2 SYGVQD, per germline (reference sequence). The CDR3 extends over 14 amino acids. Between the trimmed V and J ends, which lost 4 bases and 5 bases, there was a span of 15 bases. The study, taken as a whole, reports: The donors' CMV status was not determined, possibly confounding changes in expanded clonotypes. Diversity estimated from one million T cells was considered an underestimate.

Together with a sample-barcoded 5' primer, a J-beta primer mix was included in a second PCR lasting roughly 6 to 12 cycles. MiXCR, run by TCRdb on the 5' RACE reads, gives a single entry per CDR3 protein. The sample consists of 660,000 or so distinct CDR3 sequences, under 70% of them appearing once. Sequencing was carried out using blood. The rearrangement uses TRBV10-1 and TRBJ2-7; possibly TRBD1 for D (7 bases). This TCR was sampled from a man between 60 and 75 years old in good health. CDR3 amino acids: CASSGSGQGDEQYF. For the CDR3, the DNA is TGCGCCAGCAGTGGCAGCGGGCAGGGGGACGAGCAGTACTTC.